This T cell receptor beta chain emerged from a study of blood T cell repertoires in COVID-19. Background on the study: T cells, B-cell-depleted T cells, or PBMCs provided the cDNA or gDNA that served as material.

Participants spanned ages about 18 to 100 years and resided in about 24 US areas. Clinical history reported by participants formed the basis on which cohorts were assigned. Here immunoSEQ multiplex PCR was the method, and the copy in TCRdb shows in-frame clones only, minus some. Found here are approximately 440,000 clones, about 90% of them singletons; the top ten hold 0.6%. Input material: PBMCs or T cells enriched from blood (not recorded which). The sequence derives from a man younger than 30 who had recovered from COVID-19.

Here the CDR3 DNA reads TGTGCCAGCAGCTCGGGAGGTTTGGGCACTGAAGCTTTCTTT. Translated: CASSSGGLGTEAFF. The V call is TRBV7-9, the J call TRBJ1-1; the D is unclear. Looked up from germline, CDR1 is SEHNR and CDR2 is FQNEAQ (reference sequence). Trimming removed 4 bases from V and 4 bases from J, with 13 bases in between. The CDR3 length is 14 residues.